Listed here are 6 T cell receptor beta chains from one sample, sequenced in a study of shared clonotypes between healthy human individuals. Only in-frame clones appear in the TCRdb table, and some are missing; sequencing was by immunoSEQ multiplex PCR. The sample records under 1,900,000 clones, around 98.5% being singletons. Sequences were obtained from naive CD4+ T cells sorted from blood. Documented subset: CD45RA+ positively selected. These receptors were taken from a man aged 30-40 years in good health.

The chain employs TRBV27 and TRBJ2-7; possible D gene TRBD1, 5 bases. CDR3 size: 14 residues. The V gene's germline CDR1 is MNHEY and CDR2 SMNVEV (reference sequence). Trimming stripped 3 bases from V and 4 bases from J, with 13 bases between. CDR3 amino acids: CASSFRRDGYEQYF. The DNA for the CDR3 is TGTGCCAGCAGTTTTCGCAGGGATGGATACGAGCAGTACTTC.

V is TRBV10-3 and J is TRBJ1-4; 8 bases agree with TRBD1. Germline assignment: CDR1 ENHRY and CDR2 SYGVKD. With 4 bases clipped from V and 7 bases from J, the junction kept 2 bases outside the gene matches. The CDR3 has 13 amino acids. CDR3 nucleotide sequence: TGTGCCATCAGTGCGGACAGGGCTGAAAAACTGTTTTTT. Its translation is CAISADRAEKLFF.

The chain links TRBV5-1 to TRBJ1-2; D is uncertain. The V end lost 4 bases, the J end lost 2 bases, and 6 bases lay between the germline ends. There are 12 residues in the CDR3. Germline CDR1 SGHRS, CDR2 YFSETQ. DNA for the CDR3: TGCGCCAGCAGCGACGGAAACTATGGCTACACCTTC. Translating gives CASSDGNYGYTF.

The chain is built from TRBV18 and TRBJ1-5; no reliable D call. V lost 3 bases to trimming and J lost 5 bases, with 14 bases between them. CDR3 length: 15 residues. Per the germline V gene, CDR1 is KGHSH and CDR2 is LQKENI. CDR3 sequence (DNA): TGTGCCAGCTCACCCTACAGATCCATGGATCAGCCCCAGCATTTT. This codes for CASSPYRSMDQPQHF.

The chain recombines TRBV11-3 with TRBJ2-7; 8 nucleotides line up with TRBD1. The length of the CDR3 is 13 residues. In germline, CDR1 is SGHNT, CDR2 YENEEA. The V gene end was trimmed by 4 bases and the J gene end by 9 bases; junction bases not matched to a gene: 8. CDR3 in amino acids: CASSSGTGNRQYF. CDR3 DNA: TGTGCCAGCAGCTCAGGGACAGGCAATCGGCAGTACTTC.

The chain couples TRBV6-6 to TRBJ2-5, with a weak D call TRBD2 (6 bases). Germline assignment: CDR1 MNHNY and CDR2 SVGAGI (reference sequence). V lost 8 bases and J 4 bases, leaving 11 bases between the germline ends. The CDR3 sequence is 12 residues long. CDR3 loop: CASEEGGETQYF. In DNA, the CDR3 is TGTGCCAGCGAGGAGGGTGGAGAGACCCAGTACTTC.